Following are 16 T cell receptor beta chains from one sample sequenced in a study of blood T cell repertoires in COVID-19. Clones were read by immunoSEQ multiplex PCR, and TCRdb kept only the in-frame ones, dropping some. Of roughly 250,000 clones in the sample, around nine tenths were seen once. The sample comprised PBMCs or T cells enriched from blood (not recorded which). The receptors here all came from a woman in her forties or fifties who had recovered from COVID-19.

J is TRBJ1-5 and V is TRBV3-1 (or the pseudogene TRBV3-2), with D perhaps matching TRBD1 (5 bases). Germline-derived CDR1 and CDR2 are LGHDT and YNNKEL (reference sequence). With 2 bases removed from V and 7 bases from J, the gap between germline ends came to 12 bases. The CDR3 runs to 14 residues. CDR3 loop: CASSQSRAGQPQHF. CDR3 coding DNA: TGTGCCAGCAGCCAATCCAGGGCAGGACAGCCCCAGCATTTT.

As DNA, the CDR3 is TGTGCCAGCAGCTTCCTGCTGGGGGGCTATGGCTACACCTTC. Translation: CASSFLLGGYGYTF. The chain links TRBV5-4 to TRBJ1-2; a weak D match, TRBD1 (5 bases). This CDR3 has 14 residues. Germline CDR1 is SGHNT and CDR2 is YYREEE (reference sequence). Deletions cut 2 bases from V and 4 bases from J, with 12 bases between.

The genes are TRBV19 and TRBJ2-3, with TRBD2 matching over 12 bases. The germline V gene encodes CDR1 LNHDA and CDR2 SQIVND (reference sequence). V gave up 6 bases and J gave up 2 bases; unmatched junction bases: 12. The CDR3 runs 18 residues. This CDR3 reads CASRHRTSGTPYTDTQYF. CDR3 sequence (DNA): TGTGCCAGTAGGCACCGGACTAGCGGGACCCCTTACACAGATACGCAGTATTTT.

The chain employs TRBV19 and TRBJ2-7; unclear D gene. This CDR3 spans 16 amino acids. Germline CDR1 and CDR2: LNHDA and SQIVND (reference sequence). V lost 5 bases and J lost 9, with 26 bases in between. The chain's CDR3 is CASSPRPPSLPSGQYF. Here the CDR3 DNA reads TGTGCCAGTAGTCCTAGACCCCCGTCCCTGCCCTCGGGGCAGTACTTC.

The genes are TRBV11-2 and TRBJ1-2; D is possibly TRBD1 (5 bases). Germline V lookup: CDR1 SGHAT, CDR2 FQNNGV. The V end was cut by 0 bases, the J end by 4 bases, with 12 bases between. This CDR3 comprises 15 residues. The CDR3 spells CASSLDSRVLYGYTF. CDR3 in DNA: TGTGCCAGCAGCTTAGATTCCAGGGTCCTCTATGGCTACACCTTC.

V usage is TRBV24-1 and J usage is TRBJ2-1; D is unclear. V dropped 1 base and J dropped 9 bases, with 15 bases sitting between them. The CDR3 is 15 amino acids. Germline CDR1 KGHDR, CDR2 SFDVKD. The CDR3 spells CATSDFGSSRVEQFF. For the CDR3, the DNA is TGTGCCACCAGTGATTTTGGTTCTAGTCGAGTTGAGCAGTTCTTC.

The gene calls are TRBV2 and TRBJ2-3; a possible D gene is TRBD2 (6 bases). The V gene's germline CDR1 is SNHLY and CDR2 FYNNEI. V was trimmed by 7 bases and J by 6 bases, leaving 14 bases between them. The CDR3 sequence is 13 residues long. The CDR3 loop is CASNVGEVDTQYF. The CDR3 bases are TGTGCCAGCAATGTGGGGGAGGTGGATACGCAGTATTTT.

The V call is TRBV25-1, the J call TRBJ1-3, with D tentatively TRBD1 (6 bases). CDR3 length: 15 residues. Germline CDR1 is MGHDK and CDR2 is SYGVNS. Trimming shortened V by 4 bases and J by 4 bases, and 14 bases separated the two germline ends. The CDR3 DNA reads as TGTGCCAGCAGTGCTTGGGGGGGCGCCGGAAACACCATATATTTT. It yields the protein CASSAWGGAGNTIYF.

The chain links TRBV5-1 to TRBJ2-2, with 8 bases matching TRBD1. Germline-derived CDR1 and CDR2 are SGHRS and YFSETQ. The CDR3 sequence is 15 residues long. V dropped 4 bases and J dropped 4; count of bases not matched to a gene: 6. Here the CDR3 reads CASSSQTGATGELFF. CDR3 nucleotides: TGCGCCAGCAGCAGTCAGACAGGGGCCACCGGGGAGCTGTTTTTT.

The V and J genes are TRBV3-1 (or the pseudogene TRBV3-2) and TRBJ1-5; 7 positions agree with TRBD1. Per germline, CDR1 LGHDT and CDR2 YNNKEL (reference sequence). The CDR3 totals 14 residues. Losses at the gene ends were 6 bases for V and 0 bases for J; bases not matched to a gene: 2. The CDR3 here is CASSDRDSNQPQHF. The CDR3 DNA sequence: TGTGCCAGCAGTGACAGGGATAGCAATCAGCCCCAGCATTTT.

The CDR3 coding sequence is TGTGCCAGCAGTGAATCCCAAGGGGGCCGAAATCAGCCCCAGCATTTT. Amino acids: CASSESQGGRNQPQHF. The chain combines TRBV25-1 with TRBJ1-5, with TRBD1 matching over 7 bases. CDR3 length: 16 residues. J gave up 4 bases and V 1 base, and 7 bases lay outside the gene matches. In germline, CDR1 is MGHDK, CDR2 SYGVNS. Complete variable domain (other parts from reference TRBV25-1 and TRBJ1-5): EADIYQTPRYLVIGTGKKITLECSQTMGHDKMYWYQQDPGMELHLIHYSYGVNSTEKGDLSSESTVSRIRTEHFPLTLESARPSHTSQYLCASSESQGGRNQPQHFGDGTRLSIL.

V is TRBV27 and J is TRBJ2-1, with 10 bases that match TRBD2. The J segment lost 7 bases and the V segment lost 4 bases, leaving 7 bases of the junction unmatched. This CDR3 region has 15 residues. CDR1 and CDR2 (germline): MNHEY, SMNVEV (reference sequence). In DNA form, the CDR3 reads TGTGCCAGCAGTTCCAGCGGAGCGGGAGGGAATGAGCAGTTCTTC. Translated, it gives CASSSSGAGGNEQFF.

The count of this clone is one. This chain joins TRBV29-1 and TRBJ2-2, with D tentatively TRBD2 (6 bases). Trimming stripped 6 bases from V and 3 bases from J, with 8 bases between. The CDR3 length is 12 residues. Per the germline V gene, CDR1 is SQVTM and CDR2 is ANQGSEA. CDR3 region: CSVTGDTGELFF. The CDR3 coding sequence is TGCAGCGTCACGGGGGACACCGGGGAGCTGTTTTTT.

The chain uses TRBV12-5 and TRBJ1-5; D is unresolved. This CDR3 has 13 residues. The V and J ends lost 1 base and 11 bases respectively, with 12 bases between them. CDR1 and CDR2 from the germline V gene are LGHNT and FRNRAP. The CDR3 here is CASGLALFEAQHF. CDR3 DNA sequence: TGTGCTAGTGGTTTGGCCCTTTTCGAGGCCCAGCATTTT.

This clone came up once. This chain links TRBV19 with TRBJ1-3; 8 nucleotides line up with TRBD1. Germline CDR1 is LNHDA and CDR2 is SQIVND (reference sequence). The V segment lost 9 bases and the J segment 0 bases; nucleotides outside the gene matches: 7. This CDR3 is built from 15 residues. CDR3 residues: CASGTGGISGNTIYF. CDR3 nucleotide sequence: TGTGCCAGCGGGACAGGAGGGATCTCTGGAAACACCATATATTTT. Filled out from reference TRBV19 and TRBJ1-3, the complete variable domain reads DGGITQSPKYLFRKEGQNVTLSCEQNLNHDAMYWYRQDPGQGLRLIYYSQIVNDFQKGDIAEGYSVSREKKESFPLTVTSAQKNPTAFYLCASGTGGISGNTIYFGEGSWLTVV.

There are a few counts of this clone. The CDR3 loop is CASGLVGRYGKTQYF. The CDR3 DNA sequence: TGTGCCAGCGGGCTAGTCGGGAGGTACGGAAAGACCCAGTACTTC. The chain carries TRBV28 and TRBJ2-5, with 7 bases fitting TRBD2. This CDR3 is 15 amino acids long. Germline V gives CDR1 MDHEN, CDR2 SYDVKM. V shed 8 bases and J 6 bases; nucleotides not matched to a gene: 15.